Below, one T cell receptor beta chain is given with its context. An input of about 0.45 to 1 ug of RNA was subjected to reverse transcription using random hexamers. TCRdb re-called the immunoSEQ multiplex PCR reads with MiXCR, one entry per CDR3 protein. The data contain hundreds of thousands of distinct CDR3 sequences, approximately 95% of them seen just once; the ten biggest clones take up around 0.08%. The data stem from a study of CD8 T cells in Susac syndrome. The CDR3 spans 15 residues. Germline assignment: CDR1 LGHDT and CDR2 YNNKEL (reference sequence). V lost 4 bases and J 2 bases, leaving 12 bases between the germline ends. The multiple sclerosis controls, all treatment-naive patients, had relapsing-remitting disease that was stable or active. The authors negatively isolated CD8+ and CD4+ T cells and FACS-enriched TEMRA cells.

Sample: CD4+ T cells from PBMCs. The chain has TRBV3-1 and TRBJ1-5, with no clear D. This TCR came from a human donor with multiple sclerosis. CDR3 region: CASSPSDFGNQPQHF. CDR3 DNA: TGTGCCAGCAGCCCCTCGGATTTCGGCAATCAGCCCCAGCATTTT.